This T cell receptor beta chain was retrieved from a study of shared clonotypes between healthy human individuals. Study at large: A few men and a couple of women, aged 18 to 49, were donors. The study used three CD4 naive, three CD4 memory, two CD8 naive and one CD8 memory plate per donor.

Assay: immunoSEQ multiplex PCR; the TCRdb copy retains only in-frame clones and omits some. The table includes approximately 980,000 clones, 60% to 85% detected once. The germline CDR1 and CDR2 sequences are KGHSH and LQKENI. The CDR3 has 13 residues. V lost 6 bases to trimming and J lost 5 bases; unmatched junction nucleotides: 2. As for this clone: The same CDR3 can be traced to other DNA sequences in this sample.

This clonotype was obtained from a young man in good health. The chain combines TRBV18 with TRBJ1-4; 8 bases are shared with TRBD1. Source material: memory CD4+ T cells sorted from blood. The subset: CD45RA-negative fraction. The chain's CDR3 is CASSRGQNEKLFF. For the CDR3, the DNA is TGTGCCAGCTCCAGGGGGCAAAATGAAAAACTGTTTTTT.